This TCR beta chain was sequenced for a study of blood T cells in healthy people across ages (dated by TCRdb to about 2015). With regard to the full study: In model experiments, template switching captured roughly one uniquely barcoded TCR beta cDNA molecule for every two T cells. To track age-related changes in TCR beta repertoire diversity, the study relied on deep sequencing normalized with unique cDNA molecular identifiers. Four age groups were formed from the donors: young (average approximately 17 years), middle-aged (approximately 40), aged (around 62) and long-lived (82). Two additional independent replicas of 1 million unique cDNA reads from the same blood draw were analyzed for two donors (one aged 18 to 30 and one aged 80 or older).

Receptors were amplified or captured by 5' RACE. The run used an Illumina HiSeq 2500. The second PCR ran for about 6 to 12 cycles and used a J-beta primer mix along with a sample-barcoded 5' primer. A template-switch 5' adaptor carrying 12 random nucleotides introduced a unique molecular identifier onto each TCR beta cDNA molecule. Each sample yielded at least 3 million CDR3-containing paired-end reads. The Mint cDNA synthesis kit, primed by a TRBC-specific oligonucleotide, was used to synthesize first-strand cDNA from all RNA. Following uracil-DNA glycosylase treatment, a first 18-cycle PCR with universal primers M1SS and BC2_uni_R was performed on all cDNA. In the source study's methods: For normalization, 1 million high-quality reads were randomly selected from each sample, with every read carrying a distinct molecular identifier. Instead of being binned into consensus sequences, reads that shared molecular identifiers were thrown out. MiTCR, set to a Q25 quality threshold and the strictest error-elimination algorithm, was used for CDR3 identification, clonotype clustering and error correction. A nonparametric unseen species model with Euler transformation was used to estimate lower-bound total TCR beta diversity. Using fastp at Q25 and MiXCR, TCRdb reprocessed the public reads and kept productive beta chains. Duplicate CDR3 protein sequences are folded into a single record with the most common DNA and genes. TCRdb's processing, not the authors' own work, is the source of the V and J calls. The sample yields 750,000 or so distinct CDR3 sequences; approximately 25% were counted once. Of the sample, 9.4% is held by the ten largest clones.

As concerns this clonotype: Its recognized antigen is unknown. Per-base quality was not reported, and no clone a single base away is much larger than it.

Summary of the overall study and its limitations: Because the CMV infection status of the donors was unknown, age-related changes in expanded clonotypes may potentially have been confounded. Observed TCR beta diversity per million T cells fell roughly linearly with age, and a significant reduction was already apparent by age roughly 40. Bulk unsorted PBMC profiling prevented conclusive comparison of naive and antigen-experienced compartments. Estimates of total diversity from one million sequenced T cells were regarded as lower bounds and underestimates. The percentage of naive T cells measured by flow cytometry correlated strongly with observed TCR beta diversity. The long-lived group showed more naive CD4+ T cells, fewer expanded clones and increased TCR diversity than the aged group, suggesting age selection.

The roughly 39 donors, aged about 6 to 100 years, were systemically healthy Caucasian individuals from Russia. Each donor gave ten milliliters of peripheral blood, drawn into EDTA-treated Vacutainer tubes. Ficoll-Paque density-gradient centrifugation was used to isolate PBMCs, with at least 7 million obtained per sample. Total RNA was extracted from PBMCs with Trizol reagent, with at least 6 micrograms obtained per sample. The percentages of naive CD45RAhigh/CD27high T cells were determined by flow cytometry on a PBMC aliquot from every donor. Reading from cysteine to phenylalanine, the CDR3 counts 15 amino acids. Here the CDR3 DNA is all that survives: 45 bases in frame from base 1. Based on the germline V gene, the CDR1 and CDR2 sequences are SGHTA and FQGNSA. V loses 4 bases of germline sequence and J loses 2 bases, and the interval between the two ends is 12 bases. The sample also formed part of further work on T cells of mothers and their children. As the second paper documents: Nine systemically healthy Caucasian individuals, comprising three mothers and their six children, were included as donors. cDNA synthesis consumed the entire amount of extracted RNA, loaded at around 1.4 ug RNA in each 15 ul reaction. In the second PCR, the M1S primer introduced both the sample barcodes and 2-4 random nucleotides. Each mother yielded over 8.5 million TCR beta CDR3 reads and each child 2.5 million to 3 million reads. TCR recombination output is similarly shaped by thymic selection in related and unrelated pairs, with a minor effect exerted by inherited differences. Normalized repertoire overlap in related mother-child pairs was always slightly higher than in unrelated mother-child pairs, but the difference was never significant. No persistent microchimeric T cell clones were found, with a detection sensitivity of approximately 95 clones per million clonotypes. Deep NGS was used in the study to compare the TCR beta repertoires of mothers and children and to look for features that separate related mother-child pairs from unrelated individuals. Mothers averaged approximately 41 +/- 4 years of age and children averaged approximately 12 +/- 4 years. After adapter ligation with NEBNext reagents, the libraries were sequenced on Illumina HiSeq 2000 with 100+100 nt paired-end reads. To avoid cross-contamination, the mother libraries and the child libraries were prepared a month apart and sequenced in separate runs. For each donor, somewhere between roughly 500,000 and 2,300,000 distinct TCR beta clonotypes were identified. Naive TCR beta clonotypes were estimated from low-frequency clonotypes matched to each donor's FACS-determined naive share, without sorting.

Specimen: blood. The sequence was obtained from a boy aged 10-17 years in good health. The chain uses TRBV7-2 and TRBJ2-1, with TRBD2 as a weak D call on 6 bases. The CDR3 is CASSYGGTTYNEQFF. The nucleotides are TGTGCCAGCAGCTACGGGGGAACTACCTACAATGAGCAGTTCTTC.